The clone carrying this T cell receptor beta chain has more than one count but fewer than ten. Its antigen is unknown. The sample belongs to a study of T cell clones after liver transplantation. Study overall: Until 12-24 months post-transplant, subjects got standard immunosuppression and no induction.

Study-wide findings and caveats: Low donor cell numbers restricted donor-reactive repertoire measurement in a couple of subjects. Migration into the graft, not deletion, may explain lost graft donor-reactive T cells.

Assay used: immunoSEQ multiplex PCR; TCRdb lists only in-frame clones, some missing. The sample has roughly 120,000 clones, 90% seen once. Trimming left V 5 bases short and J 3 bases short, with 11 bases between. CDR1 and CDR2 (germline): SGHNT, YENEEA. The CDR3 has 13 amino acids. The rearrangement links TRBV11-3 to TRBJ2-7; D perhaps matches TRBD2 (5 bases). This TCR was recovered from a human patient who received a liver transplant. T cells may partly derive from the graft donor. Specimen: CD4+ T cells from blood, collected 12 months after liver transplant. CDR3 nucleotides: TGTGCCAGCAGCCGGGATCAGAGCTACGAGCAGTACTTC. This translates into CASSRDQSYEQYF.